The 16 T cell receptor beta chains below come from one sample, sequenced in a study of shared clonotypes between healthy human individuals. TCRdb keeps only in-frame clones here, not all; method: immunoSEQ multiplex PCR. The sample contains some 2,000,000 clones, 95% of which appear only once. The sample was naive CD4+ T cells sorted from blood. Subset of the sample: CD45RA+ positively selected. These receptor sequences come from a man between 18 and 29 years old in good health.

The chain uses TRBV4-1 and TRBJ1-4; TRBD1 might be the D (5 bases). In germline, CDR1 is MGHRA, CDR2 YSYEKL. The CDR3 sequence is 16 residues long. Trimming removed 0 bases at V and 0 bases at J, with 8 bases between. CDR3 sequence: CASSQEGLSTNEKLFF. The CDR3 bases are TGCGCCAGCAGCCAAGAGGGACTTTCAACTAATGAAAAACTGTTTTTT.

The gene calls are TRBV11-2 and TRBJ1-3; possibly TRBD1 for D (5 bases). V lost 5 bases to trimming and J lost 0 bases, with 8 bases between them. Germline V gene sequence: CDR1 SGHAT, CDR2 FQNNGV. The CDR3 sequence is 14 residues long. The CDR3 DNA reads as TGTGCCAGCAGCGTACAGGACTCTGGAAACACCATATATTTT. Translated: CASSVQDSGNTIYF.

The count of this clone is one. Within the sample, other DNA sequences also encode this same CDR3. The V gene is TRBV7-2, the J gene TRBJ1-3; D not resolved. Germline assignment: CDR1 SGHTA and CDR2 FQGNSA. The V end was cut by 1 base, the J end by 0 bases, with 7 bases between. The CDR3 length is 15 residues. In nucleotides, the CDR3 is TGTGCCAGCAGCTTAGGGCGAGGCTCTGGAAACACCATATATTTT. Protein product: CASSLGRGSGNTIYF.

Concerning this clone: Other DNA sequences from this sample encode an identical CDR3 as well. This chain connects TRBV4-3 to TRBJ1-4; D is uncertain. The CDR3 runs 13 residues. Germline CDR1 is LGHNA and CDR2 is YSLEER. The V end lost 0 bases, the J end lost 5 bases, and 4 bases lay between the germline ends. CDR3 protein: CASSQELNEKLFF. In DNA, the CDR3 is TGCGCCAGCAGCCAAGAACTCAATGAAAAACTGTTTTTT.

This clone was seen only once. The chain joins TRBV1 to TRBJ2-3; the D call of TRBD2 is as the table states it, not checked on the DNA. TRBV1 is a documented pseudogene. This CDR3 spans 16 amino acids. As DNA, the CDR3 is TGCACCAGCAGCCAAATTAGCGGGAGAAACACAGATACGCAGTATTTT. This gives the protein CTSSQISGRNTDTQYF.

The chain has TRBV9 and TRBJ1-4; TRBD1 matches at 7 bases. With V trimmed by 2 bases and J by 3 bases, 4 bases remained unmatched. The CDR3 covers 15 residues. Germline CDR1 SGDLS, CDR2 YYNGEE. The DNA for the CDR3 is TGTGCCAGCAGCGTCAGGACAGGCCCTAATGAAAAACTGTTTTTT. As protein: CASSVRTGPNEKLFF.

The chain is built from TRBV11-2 and TRBJ2-6; D is possibly TRBD1 (5 bases). V lost 1 base to trimming and J lost 1 base, with 14 bases between them. CDR3 size: 18 residues. Germline CDR1 is SGHAT and CDR2 is FQNNGV. The CDR3 DNA sequence: TGTGCCAGCAGCTTAGTCTCAGGGTTGAGTTCTGGGGCCAACGTCCTGACTTTC. It is translated as CASSLVSGLSSGANVLTF. Using reference TRBV11-2 and TRBJ2-6 for the parts outside the CDR3, the full variable domain is EAGVAQSPRYKIIEKRQSVAFWCNPISGHATLYWYQQILGQGPKLLIQFQNNGVVDDSQLPKDRFSAERLKGVDSTLKIQPAKLEDSAVYLCASSLVSGLSSGANVLTFGAGSRLTVL.

This clone was detected once. The chain joins TRBV5-4 to TRBJ2-1, with 9 bases identical to TRBD1. The CDR3 runs to 13 residues. Germline V CDR1 and CDR2: SGHNT, YYREEE (reference sequence). The V and J ends lost 4 bases and 9 bases, in that order; junction bases with no gene match: 5. CDR3 loop: CASSAGQGIEQFF. Here the CDR3 DNA reads TGTGCCAGCAGCGCCGGACAGGGGATTGAGCAGTTCTTC.

V usage is TRBV6-1 and J usage is TRBJ1-2; D is perhaps TRBD1 (5 bases). V was cut by 1 base and J by 2 bases, with 8 bases left in between. The CDR3 covers 14 residues. CDR1 and CDR2 (germline): MNHNS, SASEGT. The CDR3 coding sequence is TGTGCCAGCAGTGAAGACCAGGGAAACTATGGCTACACCTTC. It translates to CASSEDQGNYGYTF.

This sequence joins TRBV7-2 and TRBJ1-1; TRBD1 agrees at 9 bases. The CDR3 has 16 residues. Per the germline V gene, CDR1 is SGHTA and CDR2 is FQGNSA. V lost 4 bases, J lost 4 bases, and 10 bases stayed unmatched. In DNA, the CDR3 is TGTGCCAGCAGCTCCGTACAGGGGGCTCCGGGCACTGAAGCTTTCTTT. It yields the protein CASSSVQGAPGTEAFF. Combining the CDR3 with reference TRBV7-2 and TRBJ1-1 gives the whole variable domain GAGVSQSPSNKVTEKGKDVELRCDPISGHTALYWYRQSLGQGLEFLIYFQGNSAPDKSGLPSDRFSAERTGGSVSTLTIQRTQQEDSAVYLCASSSVQGAPGTEAFFGQGTRLTVV.

The rearrangement links TRBV4-1 to TRBJ1-2; 8 positions match TRBD1. Looked up from germline, CDR1 is MGHRA and CDR2 is YSYEKL. The CDR3 covers 16 residues. After removal of 0 bases from V and 8 bases from J, the junction contained 11 bases not matched to a gene. The CDR3: CASSQDVDRAVRGYTF. CDR3 DNA: TGCGCCAGCAGCCAAGACGTGGACAGGGCCGTTCGGGGCTACACCTTC.

V and J are TRBV25-1 and TRBJ1-6, with TRBD1 as a possible D gene (5 bases). Trimming pared 1 base from V and 4 bases from J, leaving 8 bases between. The germline V gene encodes CDR1 MGHDK and CDR2 SYGVNS. The length of the CDR3 is 15 residues. The CDR3 loop reads CASSESGKYNSPLHF. CDR3 DNA: TGTGCCAGCAGTGAATCAGGGAAGTATAATTCACCCCTCCACTTT.

The genes are TRBV28 and TRBJ1-6; no firm D call. V lost 5 bases to trimming and J lost 8 bases, with 19 bases between them. The CDR3 spans 16 residues. Germline V gives CDR1 MDHEN, CDR2 SYDVKM. The CDR3 bases are TGTGCCAGCAGTGGAACAAAAGACACTCTTCATTCACCCCTCCACTTT. This encodes CASSGTKDTLHSPLHF.

The chain carries TRBV7-6 and TRBJ1-4, with D hard to call. The V gene's germline CDR1 is SGHVS and CDR2 FNYEAQ. The V gene lost 5 bases and the J gene lost 7 bases, with 14 bases spanning the gap. The CDR3 sequence is 14 residues long. Written as DNA, the CDR3 is TGTGCCAGCAGCACCGGCGGGAGCGGTGAAAAACTGTTTTTT. It translates to CASSTGGSGEKLFF.

The genes are TRBV10-3 and TRBJ2-7, with TRBD1 matching 7 bases. The CDR3 is 13 residues long. Trimming at V came to 2 bases and at J to 5 bases, leaving 3 bases not matched to a gene. The germline V gene encodes CDR1 ENHRY and CDR2 SYGVKD. The CDR3 DNA reads TGTGCCATCAGTGAGATGACAGGGAACGAGCAGTACTTC. This translates into CAISEMTGNEQYF.

The chain has TRBV10-3 and TRBJ2-5; possibly TRBD2 for D (7 bases). The germline CDR1 and CDR2 sequences are ENHRY and SYGVKD. V was clipped by 7 bases and J by 1 base, with 10 bases between them. The CDR3 runs to 13 residues. CDR3 DNA: TGTGCCATCACGGGGGGCAGCCAAGAGACCCAGTACTTC. This translates into CAITGGSQETQYF.